The T cell receptor beta chain described here comes from a study of T-cell reconstitution after alpha-beta-depleted transplantation in children. Using unique molecular identifiers, the investigators prepared the TCRbeta library. TCRdb processed the PCR reads anew with MiXCR; each CDR3 protein has one entry. This sample has around 600,000 distinct CDR3 sequences, with roughly a tenth found just once. Germline V gene lookup returns CDR1 DFQATT and CDR2 SNEGSKA (reference sequence). The germline V and J ends were trimmed by 3 bases and 5 bases, with 19 bases remaining between them. This CDR3 is 15 amino acids long. This clonotype was observed a few times.

This clonotype originated in a human donor who donated a stem cell graft to a child with acute myeloid leukemia. This specimen consisted of PBMCs from the stem cell graft donor, obtained from the stem cell graft. The chain recombines TRBV20-1 with TRBJ2-5; a weak D match, TRBD2 (6 bases). CDR3 nucleotide sequence: TGCAGTGCTAGGTTGTCCGCCGGGAGAGGGGAGACCCAGTACTTC. Translation: CSARLSAGRGETQYF.